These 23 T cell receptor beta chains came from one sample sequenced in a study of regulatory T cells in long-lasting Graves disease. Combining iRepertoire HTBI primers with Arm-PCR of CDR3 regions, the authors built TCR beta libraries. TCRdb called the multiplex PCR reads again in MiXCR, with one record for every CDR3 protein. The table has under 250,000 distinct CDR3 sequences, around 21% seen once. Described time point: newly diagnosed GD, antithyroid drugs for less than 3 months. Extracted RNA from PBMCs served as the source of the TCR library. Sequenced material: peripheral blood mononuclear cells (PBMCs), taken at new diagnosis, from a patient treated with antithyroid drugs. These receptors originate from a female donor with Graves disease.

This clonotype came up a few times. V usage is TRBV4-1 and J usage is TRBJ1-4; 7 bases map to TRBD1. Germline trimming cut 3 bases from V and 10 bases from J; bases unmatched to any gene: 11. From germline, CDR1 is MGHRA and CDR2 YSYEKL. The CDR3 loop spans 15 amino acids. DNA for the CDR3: TGCGCCAGCAGCCAGAGCCGACAGGGATCCGGAAAACTGTTTTTT. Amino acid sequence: CASSQSRQGSGKLFF.

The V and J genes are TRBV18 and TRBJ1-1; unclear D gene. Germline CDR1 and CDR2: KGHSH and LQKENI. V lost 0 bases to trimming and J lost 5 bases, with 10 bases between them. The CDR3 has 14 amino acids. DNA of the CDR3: TGTGCCAGCTCACCACCTGAGGCGGTAACTGAAGCTTTCTTT. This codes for CASSPPEAVTEAFF.

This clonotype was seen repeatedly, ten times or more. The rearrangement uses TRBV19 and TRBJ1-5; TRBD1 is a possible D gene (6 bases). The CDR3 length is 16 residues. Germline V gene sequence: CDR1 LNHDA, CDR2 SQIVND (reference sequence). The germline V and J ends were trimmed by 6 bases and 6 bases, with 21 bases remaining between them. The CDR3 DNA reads TGTGCCAGTAGCCCCACAATGTGGGGGCTGGGTCAGCCCCAGCATTTT. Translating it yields CASSPTMWGLGQPQHF. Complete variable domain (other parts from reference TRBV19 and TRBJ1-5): DGGITQSPKYLFRKEGQNVTLSCEQNLNHDAMYWYRQDPGQGLRLIYYSQIVNDFQKGDIAEGYSVSREKKESFPLTVTSAQKNPTAFYLCASSPTMWGLGQPQHFGDGTRLSIL.

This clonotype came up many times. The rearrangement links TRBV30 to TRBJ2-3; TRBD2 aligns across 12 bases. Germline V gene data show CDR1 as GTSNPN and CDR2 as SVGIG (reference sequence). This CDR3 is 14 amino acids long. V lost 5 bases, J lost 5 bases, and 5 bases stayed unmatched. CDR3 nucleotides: TGTGCCTGGGCGACTAGCGGGAGTGGAGATACGCAGTATTTT. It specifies CAWATSGSGDTQYF.

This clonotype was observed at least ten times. The CDR3 loop reads CASSDRGLNQPQHF. The CDR3 DNA follows: TGTGCCAGCAGTGACAGGGGGCTCAATCAGCCCCAGCATTTT. The rearrangement joins TRBV2 to TRBJ1-5, with 8 bases fitting TRBD1. Losses at the gene ends were 3 bases for V and 3 bases for J; bases not matched to a gene: 1. The CDR3 consists of 14 residues. The germline gives CDR1 SNHLY, CDR2 FYNNEI.

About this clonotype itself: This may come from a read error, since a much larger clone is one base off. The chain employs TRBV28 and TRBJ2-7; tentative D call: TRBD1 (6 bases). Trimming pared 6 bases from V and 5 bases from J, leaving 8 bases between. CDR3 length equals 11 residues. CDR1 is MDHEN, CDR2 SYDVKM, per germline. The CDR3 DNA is TGTGCCAGCAGCGGACAGCACGAGCAGTACTTC. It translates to CASSGQHEQYF.

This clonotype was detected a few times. The CDR3 loop reads CATSRVRGNSPLHF. CDR3 DNA sequence: TGTGCCACCAGCAGAGTCAGGGGTAATTCACCCCTCCACTTT. The chain combines TRBV15 with TRBJ1-6; perhaps TRBD1 as D (6 bases). Trimming stripped 1 base from V and 6 bases from J, with 7 bases between. This CDR3 is built from 14 residues. Germline V gives CDR1 LNHNV, CDR2 YYDKDF (reference sequence).

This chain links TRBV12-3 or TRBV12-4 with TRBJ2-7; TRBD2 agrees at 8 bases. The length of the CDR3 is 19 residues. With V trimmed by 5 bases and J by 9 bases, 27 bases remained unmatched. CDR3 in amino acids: CASSAPLSGGGKDITGQYF. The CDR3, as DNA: TGTGCCAGCAGTGCCCCACTTAGTGGCGGGGGGAAAGATATTACGGGGCAGTACTTC.

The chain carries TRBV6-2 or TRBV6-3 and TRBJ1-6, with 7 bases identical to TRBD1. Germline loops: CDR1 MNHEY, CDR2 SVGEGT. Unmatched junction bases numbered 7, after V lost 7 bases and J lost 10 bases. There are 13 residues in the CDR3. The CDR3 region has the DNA TGTGCCAGCACCCAGGGGGGGAGGTCACCCCTCCACTTT. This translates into CASTQGGRSPLHF.

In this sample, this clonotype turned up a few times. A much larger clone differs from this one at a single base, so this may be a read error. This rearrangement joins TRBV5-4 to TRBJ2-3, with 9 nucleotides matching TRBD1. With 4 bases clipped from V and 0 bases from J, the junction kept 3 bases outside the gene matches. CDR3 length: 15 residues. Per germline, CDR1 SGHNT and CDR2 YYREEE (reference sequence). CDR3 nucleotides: TGTGCCAGCAGCCGCGGGACAGGGAGCACAGATACGCAGTATTTT. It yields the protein CASSRGTGSTDTQYF. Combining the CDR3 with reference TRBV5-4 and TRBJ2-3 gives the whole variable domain ETGVTQSPTHLIKTRGQQVTLRCSSQSGHNTVSWYQQALGQGPQFIFQYYREEENGRGNFPPRFSGLQFPNYSSELNVNALELDDSALYLCASSRGTGSTDTQYFGPGTRLTVL.

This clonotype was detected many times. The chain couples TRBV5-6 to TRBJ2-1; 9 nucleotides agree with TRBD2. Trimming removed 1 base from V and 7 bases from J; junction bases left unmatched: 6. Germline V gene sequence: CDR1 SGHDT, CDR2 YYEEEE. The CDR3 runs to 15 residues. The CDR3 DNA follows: TGTGCCAGCAGCTTGAGGCGGGAGGGTAGGAATGAGCAGTTCTTC. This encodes CASSLRREGRNEQFF.

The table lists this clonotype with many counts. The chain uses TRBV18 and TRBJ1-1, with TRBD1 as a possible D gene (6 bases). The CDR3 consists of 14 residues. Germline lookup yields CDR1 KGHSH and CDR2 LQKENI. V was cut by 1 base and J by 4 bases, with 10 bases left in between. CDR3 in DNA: TGTGCCAGCTCACCACAGGGGGAGCCCACTGAAGCTTTCTTT. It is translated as CASSPQGEPTEAFF. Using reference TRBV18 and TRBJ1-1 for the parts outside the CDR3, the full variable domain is NAGVMQNPRHLVRRRGQEARLRCSPMKGHSHVYWYRQLPEEGLKFMVYLQKENIIDESGMPKERFSAEFPKEGPSILRIQQVVRGDSAAYFCASSPQGEPTEAFFGQGTRLTVV.

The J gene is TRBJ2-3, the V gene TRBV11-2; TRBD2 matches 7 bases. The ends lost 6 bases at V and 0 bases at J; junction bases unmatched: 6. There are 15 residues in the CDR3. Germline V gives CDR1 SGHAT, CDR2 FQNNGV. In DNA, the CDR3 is TGTGCCAGCAGGGTACTAGCGACTAGCACAGATACGCAGTATTTT. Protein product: CASRVLATSTDTQYF.

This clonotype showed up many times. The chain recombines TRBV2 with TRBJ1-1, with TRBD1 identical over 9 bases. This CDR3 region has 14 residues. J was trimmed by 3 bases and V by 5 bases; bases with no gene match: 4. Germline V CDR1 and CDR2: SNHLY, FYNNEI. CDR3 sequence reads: CASSLQGADTEAFF. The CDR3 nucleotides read TGTGCCAGCAGTTTACAGGGGGCCGACACTGAAGCTTTCTTT.

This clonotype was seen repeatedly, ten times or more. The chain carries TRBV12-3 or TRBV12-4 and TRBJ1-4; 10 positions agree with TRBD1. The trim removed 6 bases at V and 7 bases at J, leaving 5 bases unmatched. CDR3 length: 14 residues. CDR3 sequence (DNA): TGTGCCAGCAGATCCGACAGGGGGCTTGAAAAACTGTTTTTT. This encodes CASRSDRGLEKLFF.

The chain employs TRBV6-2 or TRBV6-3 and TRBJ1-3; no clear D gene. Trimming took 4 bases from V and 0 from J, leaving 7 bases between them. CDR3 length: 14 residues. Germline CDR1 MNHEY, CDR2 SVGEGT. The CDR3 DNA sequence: TGTGCCAGCAGTTCCAGCGGCTCTGGAAACACCATATATTTT. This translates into CASSSSGSGNTIYF.

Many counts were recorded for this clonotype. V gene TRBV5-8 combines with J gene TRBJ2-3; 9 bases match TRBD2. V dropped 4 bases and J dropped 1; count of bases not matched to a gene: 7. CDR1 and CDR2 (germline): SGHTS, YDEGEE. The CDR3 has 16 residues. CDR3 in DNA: TGTGCCAGCAGCCCAGGACGGACTAGCGGCACAGATACGCAGTATTTT. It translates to CASSPGRTSGTDTQYF.

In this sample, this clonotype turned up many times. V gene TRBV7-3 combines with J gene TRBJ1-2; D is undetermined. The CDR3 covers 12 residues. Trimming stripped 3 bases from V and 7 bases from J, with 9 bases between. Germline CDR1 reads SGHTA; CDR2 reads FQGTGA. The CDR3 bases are TGTGCCAGCAGCTTTAGGGTCAGTGGCTACACCTTC. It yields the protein CASSFRVSGYTF.

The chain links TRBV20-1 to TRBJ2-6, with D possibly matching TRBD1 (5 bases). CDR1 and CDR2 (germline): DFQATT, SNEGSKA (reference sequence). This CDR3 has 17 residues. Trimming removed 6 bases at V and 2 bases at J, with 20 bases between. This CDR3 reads CSAPSAGLRAGANVLTF. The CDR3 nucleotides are TGCAGTGCCCCGTCGGCAGGGTTAAGGGCTGGGGCCAACGTCCTGACTTTC.

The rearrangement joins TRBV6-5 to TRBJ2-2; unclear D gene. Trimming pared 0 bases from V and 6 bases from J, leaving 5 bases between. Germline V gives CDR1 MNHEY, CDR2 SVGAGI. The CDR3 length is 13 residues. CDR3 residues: CASSYSGSGELFF. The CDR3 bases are TGTGCCAGCAGTTACTCGGGCTCCGGGGAGCTGTTTTTT.

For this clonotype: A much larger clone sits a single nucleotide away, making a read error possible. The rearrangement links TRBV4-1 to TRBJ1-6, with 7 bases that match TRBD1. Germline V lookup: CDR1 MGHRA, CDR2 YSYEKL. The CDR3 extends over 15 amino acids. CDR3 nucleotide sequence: TGCGCCAGCAGCGGGGACAGAAAAACAAATTCACCCCTCCGCTTT. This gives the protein CASSGDRKTNSPLRF.

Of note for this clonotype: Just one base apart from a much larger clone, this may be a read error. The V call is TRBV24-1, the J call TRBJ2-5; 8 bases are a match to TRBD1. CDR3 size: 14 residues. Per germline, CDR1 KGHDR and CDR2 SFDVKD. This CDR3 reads CATSDWTGQETQCF. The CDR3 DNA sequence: TGTGCCACCAGTGATTGGACAGGGCAAGAGACCCAGTGCTTC.

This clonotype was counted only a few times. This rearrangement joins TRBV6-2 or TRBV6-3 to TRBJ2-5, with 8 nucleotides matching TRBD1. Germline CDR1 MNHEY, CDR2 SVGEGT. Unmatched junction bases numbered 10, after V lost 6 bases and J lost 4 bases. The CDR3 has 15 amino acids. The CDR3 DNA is TGTGCCAGCAGAACTTACACAGGGGGTCCAGAGACCCAGTACTTC. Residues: CASRTYTGGPETQYF.